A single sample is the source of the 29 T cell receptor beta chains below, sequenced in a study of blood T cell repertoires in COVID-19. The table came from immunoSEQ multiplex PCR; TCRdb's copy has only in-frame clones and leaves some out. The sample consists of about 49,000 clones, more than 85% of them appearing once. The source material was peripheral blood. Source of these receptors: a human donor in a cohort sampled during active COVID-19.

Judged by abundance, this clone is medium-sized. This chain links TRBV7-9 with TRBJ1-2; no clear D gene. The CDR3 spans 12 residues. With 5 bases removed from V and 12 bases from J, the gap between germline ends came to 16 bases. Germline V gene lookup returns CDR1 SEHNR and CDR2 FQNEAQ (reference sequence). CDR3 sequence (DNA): TGTGCCAGCAGCGGCGGGCAGCCGGGAAACACCTTC. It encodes CASSGGQPGNTF.

CDR3 region: CAISTGSGANVLTF. CDR3 DNA sequence: TGTGCCATTTCCACAGGGTCTGGGGCCAACGTCCTGACTTTC. The chain uses TRBV10-3 and TRBJ2-6; TRBD1 might be the D (6 bases). Germline CDR1 is ENHRY and CDR2 is SYGVKD. This CDR3 contains 14 residues. Deletions cut 9 bases from V and 1 base from J, with 10 bases between.

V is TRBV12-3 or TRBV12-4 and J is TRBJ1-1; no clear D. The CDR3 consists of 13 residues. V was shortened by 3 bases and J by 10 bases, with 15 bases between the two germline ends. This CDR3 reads CASSFPPRRGAFF. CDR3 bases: TGTGCCAGCAGTTTTCCCCCGAGGCGCGGAGCTTTCTTT.

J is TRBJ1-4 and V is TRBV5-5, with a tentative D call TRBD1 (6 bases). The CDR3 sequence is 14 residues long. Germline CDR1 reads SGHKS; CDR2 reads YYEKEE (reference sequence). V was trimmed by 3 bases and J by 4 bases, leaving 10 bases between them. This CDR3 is CASSSGDDNEKLFF. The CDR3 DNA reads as TGTGCCAGCAGCTCAGGGGACGATAATGAAAAACTGTTTTTT. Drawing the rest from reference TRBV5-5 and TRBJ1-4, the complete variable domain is DAGVTQSPTHLIKTRGQQVTLRCSPISGHKSVSWYQQVLGQGPQFIFQYYEKEERGRGNFPDRFSARQFPNYSSELNVNALLLGDSALYLCASSSGDDNEKLFFGSGTQLSVL.

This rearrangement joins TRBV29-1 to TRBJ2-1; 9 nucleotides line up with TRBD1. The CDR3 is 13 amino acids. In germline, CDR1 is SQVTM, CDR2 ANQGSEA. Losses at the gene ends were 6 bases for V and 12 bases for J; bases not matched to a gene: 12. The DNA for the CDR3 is TGCAGCGTAGGGGACAGGGTAGTAGTGGGGCAGTTCTTC. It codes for CSVGDRVVVGQFF.

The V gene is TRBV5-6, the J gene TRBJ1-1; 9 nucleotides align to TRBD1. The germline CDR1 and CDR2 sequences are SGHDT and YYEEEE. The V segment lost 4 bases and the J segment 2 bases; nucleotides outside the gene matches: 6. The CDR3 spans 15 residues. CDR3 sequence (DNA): TGTGCCAGCAGCCCTCCGGGACAGGGAAACACTGAAGCTTTCTTT. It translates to CASSPPGQGNTEAFF.

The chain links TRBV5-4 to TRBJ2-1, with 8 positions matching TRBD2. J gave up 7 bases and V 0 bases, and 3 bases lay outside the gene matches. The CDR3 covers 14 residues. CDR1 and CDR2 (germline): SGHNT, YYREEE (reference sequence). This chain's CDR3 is CASSLAGTRNEQFF. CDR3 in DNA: TGTGCCAGCAGCTTGGCCGGGACTAGAAATGAGCAGTTCTTC.

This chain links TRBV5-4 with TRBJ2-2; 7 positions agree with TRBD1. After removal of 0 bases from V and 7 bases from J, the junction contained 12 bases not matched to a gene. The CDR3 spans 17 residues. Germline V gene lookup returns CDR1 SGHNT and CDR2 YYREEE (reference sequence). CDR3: CASSLGGIRGKGGELFF. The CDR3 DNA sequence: TGTGCCAGCAGCTTGGGGGGCATCAGGGGGAAAGGCGGGGAGCTGTTTTTT.

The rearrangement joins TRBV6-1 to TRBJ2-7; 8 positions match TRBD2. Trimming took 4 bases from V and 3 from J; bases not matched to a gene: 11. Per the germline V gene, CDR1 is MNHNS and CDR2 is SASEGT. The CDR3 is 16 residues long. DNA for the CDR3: TGTGCCAGCAGTGCGTATCCGGGACTAGGGGGCTACGAGCAGTACTTC. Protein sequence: CASSAYPGLGGYEQYF.

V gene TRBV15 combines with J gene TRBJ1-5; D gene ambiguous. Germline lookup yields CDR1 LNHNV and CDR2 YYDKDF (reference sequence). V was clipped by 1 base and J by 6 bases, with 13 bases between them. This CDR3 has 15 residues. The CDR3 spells CATSRGVEAVQPQHF. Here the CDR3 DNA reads TGTGCCACCAGCAGAGGAGTGGAGGCCGTTCAGCCCCAGCATTTT.

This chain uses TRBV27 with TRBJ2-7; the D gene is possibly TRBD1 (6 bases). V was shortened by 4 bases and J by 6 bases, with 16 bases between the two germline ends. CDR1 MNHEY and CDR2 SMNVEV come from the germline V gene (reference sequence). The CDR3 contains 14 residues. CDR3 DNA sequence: TGTGCCAGCAGTTGGACAGCTCGAGGGGCCGAGCAGTACTTC. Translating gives CASSWTARGAEQYF.

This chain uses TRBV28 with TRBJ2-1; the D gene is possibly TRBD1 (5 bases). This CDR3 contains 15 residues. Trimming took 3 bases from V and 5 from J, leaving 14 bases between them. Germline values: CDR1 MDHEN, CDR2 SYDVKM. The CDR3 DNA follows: TGTGCCAGCAGTTTTCAAGGAGACAGCAACAATGAGCAGTTCTTC. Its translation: CASSFQGDSNNEQFF.

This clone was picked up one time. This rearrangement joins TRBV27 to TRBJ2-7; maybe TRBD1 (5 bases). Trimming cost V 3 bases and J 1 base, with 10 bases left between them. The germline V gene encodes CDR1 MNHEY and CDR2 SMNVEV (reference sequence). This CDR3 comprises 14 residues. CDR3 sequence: CASSLVRASYEQYF. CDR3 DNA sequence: TGTGCCAGCAGTTTGGTCAGGGCGTCCTACGAGCAGTACTTC.

CDR3 protein: CASSQVEGQGARTF. Here the CDR3 DNA reads TGTGCCAGCAGCCAAGTGGAGGGACAGGGGGCGAGGACCTTC. This rearrangement joins TRBV3-1 (or the pseudogene TRBV3-2) to TRBJ1-2, with 12 positions matching TRBD1. Germline loops: CDR1 LGHDT, CDR2 YNNKEL (reference sequence). V shed 1 base, J shed 14 bases, and the junction held 8 bases outside the gene matches. The CDR3 consists of 14 residues.

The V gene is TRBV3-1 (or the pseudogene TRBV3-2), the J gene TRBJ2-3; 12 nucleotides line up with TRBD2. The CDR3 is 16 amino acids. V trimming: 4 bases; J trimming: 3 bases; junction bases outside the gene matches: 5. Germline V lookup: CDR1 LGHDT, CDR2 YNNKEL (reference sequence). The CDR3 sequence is CASSRRLAGVTDTQYF. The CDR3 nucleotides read TGTGCCAGCAGCCGGAGACTAGCGGGAGTAACAGATACGCAGTATTTT.

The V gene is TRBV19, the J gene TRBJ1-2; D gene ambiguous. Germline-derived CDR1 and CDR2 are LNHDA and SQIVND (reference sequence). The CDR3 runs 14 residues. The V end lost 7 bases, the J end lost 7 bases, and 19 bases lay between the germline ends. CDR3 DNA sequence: TGTGCCAGTAAGCCAAAACGGACGGGAGGTGGCTACACCTTC. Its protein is CASKPKRTGGGYTF. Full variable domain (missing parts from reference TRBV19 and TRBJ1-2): DGGITQSPKYLFRKEGQNVTLSCEQNLNHDAMYWYRQDPGQGLRLIYYSQIVNDFQKGDIAEGYSVSREKKESFPLTVTSAQKNPTAFYLCASKPKRTGGGYTFGSGTRLTVV.

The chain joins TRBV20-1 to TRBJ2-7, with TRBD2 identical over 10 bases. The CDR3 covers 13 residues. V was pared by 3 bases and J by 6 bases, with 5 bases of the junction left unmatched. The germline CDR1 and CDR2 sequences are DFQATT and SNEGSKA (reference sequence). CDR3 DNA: TGCAGTGCTAGTAGGACTAGCGGAGGCGAGCAGTACTTC. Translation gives CSASRTSGGEQYF.

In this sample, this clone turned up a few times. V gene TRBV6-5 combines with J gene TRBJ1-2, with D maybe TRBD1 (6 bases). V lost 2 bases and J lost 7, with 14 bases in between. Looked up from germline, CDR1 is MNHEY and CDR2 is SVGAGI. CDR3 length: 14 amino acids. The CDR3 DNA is TGTGCCAGCAGTTACCGGACAGCCTTCAGTGGCTACACCTTC. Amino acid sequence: CASSYRTAFSGYTF.

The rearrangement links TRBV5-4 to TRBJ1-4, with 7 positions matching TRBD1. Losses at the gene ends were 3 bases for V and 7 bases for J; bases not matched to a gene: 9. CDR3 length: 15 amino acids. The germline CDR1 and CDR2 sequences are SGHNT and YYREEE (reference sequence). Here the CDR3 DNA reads TGTGCCAGCAGCTCGGATACAGGGGTTTTTGAAAAACTGTTTTTT. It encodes CASSSDTGVFEKLFF.

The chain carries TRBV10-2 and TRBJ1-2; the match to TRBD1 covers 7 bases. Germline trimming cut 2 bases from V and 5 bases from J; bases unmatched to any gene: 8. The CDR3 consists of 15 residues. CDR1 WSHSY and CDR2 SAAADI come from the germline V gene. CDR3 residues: CASSETRRGIYGYTF. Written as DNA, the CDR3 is TGCGCCAGCAGTGAGACCCGCAGGGGGATTTATGGCTACACCTTC.

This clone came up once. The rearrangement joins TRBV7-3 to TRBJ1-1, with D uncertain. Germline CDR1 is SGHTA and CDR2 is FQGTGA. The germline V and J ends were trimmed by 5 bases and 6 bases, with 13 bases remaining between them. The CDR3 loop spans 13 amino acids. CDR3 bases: TGTGCCAGCAGCCCCGCGAAGCTGGCTGAAGCTTTCTTT. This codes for CASSPAKLAEAFF. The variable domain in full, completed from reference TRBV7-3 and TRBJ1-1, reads GAGVSQTPSNKVTEKGKYVELRCDPISGHTALYWYRQSLGQGPEFLIYFQGTGAADDSGLPNDRFFAVRPEGSVSTLKIQRTERGDSAVYLCASSPAKLAEAFFGQGTRLTVV.

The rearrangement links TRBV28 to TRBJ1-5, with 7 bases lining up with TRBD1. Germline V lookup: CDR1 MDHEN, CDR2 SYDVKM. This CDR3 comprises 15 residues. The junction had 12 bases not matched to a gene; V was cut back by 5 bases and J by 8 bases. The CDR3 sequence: CASSPLTGVMEPQHF. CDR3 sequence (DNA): TGTGCCAGCAGTCCTCTCACAGGGGTTATGGAGCCCCAGCATTTT.

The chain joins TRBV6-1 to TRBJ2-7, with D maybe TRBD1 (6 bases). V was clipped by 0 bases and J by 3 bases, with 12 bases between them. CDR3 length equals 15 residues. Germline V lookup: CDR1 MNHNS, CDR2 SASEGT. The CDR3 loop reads CASSEAQGLFYEQYF. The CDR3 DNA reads TGTGCCAGCAGTGAAGCACAGGGCCTGTTCTACGAGCAGTACTTC.

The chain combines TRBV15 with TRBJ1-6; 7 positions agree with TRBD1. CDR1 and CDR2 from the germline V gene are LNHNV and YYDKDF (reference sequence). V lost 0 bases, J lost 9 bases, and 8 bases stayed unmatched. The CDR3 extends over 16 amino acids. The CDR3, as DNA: TGTGCCACCAGCAGAGATCGGGACAGCAGATTTTCACCCCTCCACTTT. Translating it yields CATSRDRDSRFSPLHF.

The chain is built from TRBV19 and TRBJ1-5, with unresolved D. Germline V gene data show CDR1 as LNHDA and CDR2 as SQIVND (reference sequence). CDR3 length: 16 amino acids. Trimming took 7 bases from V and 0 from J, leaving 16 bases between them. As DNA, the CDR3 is TGTGCCAGTACAAAGTGGGCAGCAAATAGCAATCAGCCCCAGCATTTT. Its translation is CASTKWAANSNQPQHF.

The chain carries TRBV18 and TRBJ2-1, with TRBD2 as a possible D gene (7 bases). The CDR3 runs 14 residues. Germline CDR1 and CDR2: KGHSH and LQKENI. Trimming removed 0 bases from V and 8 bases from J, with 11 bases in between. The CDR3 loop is CASSPPGGRDEQFF. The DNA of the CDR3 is TGTGCCAGCTCACCACCCGGGGGGCGAGATGAGCAGTTCTTC.

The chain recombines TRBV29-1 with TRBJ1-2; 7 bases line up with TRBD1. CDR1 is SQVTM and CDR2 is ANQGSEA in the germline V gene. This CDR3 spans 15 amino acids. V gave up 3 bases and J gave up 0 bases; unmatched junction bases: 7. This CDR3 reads CSVDRGPTANYGYTF. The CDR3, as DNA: TGCAGCGTTGATAGGGGGCCGACAGCTAACTATGGCTACACCTTC.

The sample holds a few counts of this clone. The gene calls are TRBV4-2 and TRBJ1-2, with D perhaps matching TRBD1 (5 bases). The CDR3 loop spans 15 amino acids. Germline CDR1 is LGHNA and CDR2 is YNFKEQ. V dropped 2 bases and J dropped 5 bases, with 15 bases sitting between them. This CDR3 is CASSQRVTGSYGYTF. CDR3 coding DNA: TGTGCCAGCAGCCAAAGGGTTACAGGTTCGTATGGCTACACCTTC.

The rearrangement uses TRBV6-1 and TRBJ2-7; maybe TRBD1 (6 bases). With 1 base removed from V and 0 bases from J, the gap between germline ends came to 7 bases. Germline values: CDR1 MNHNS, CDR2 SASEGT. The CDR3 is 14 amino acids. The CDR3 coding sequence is TGTGCCAGCAGTGAAGTACAGGGCTCCTACGAGCAGTACGTC. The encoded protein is CASSEVQGSYEQYV.